Listed below are T cell receptor beta chains from one sample, sequenced in a study of T cell changes during pregnancy in multiple sclerosis. Libraries were prepared by immunoSEQ multiplex PCR; TCRdb keeps only in-frame clonotypes and omits some of them. Of about 22,000 clones in the sample, approximately 84% are singletons; the top ten hold under 10%. The input for sequencing was CD8+ T cells from peripheral blood mononuclear cells, taken after pregnancy. The receptors stem from a female donor with multiple sclerosis, enrolled in a pregnancy study. CDR3s include the opening cysteine and the closing phenylalanine or tryptophan. The order of the fields is J gene, V gene, clone size, D gene, CDR3 DNA, CDR3 protein. The D gene is left open where the match is weak. Rows may omit the clone size; those that give it use once, few, many or a size class.

TRBJ2-1 TRBV28 medium-sized NA TGTGCCAGCACATTGGTCCGGGGGTTCGATGAGCAGTTCTTC CASTLVRGFDEQFF
TRBJ1-1 TRBV7-6 NA NA TGTGCCTGGGGGGTAATGAACACTGAAGCTTTCTTT CAWGVMNTEAFF
TRBJ2-1 TRBV5-6 NA TRBD1 TGTGCCAGCAGCTTGTGGGGGTTCCAGGGGGCACCTAACAATGAGCAGTTCTTC CASSLWGFQGAPNNEQFF
TRBJ2-5 TRBV18 NA NA TGTGCCAGCTCAAGAGACTTCAAGACCCAGTACTTC CASSRDFKTQYF
TRBJ2-7 TRBV4-2 NA NA TGTGCCAGCAGCCAAGAAAGCCTAGAGGGCTACTGGGAGCAGTACTTC CASSQESLEGYWEQYF
TRBJ2-1 TRBV4-1 NA NA TGCGCCAGCAGCCAAGATCCACTACTCACCTACAATGAGCAGTTCTTC CASSQDPLLTYNEQFF
TRBJ2-1 TRBV6-5 NA TRBD1 TGTGCCAGCAGTTACTCCCTTGGGGACAGGGCCTTTGAGCAGTTCTTC CASSYSLGDRAFEQFF
TRBJ2-7 TRBV7-2 NA NA TGTGCCAGCAGCCTGCGAGAGCCTCCTTCGAGCGAGCAGTACTTC CASSLREPPSSEQYF
TRBJ2-3 TRBV27 NA NA TGTGCCAGCAGCCTTCTAGTATCCACAGATACGCAGTATTTT CASSLLVSTDTQYF
TRBJ2-1 TRBV4-3 NA TRBD1 TGCGCCAGCAGCCAACAGGGACAGGGGACCTACAATGAGCAGTTCTTC CASSQQGQGTYNEQFF
TRBJ1-4 TRBV4-1 NA NA TGCGCCAGCAGCTGGCGGGGCACTGAAGGGGAACTGTTTTTT CASSWRGTEGELFF
TRBJ2-7 TRBV15 NA NA TGTGCCACCAGCCCAACAGGCGGGGTGTCCTACGAGCAGTACTTC CATSPTGGVSYEQYF
TRBJ2-7 TRBV7-2 NA TRBD1 TGTGCCAGCAGCATCGGGACAGGGGCGTACGAGCAGTACTTC CASSIGTGAYEQYF
TRBJ1-3 TRBV13 NA TRBD1 TGTGCCAGCACCACAGGGGGCTGGGCTGGAAACACCATATATTTT CASTTGGWAGNTIYF
TRBJ2-1 TRBV27 NA TRBD2 TGTGCCAGCAGTCCGGGGACTAGCGGGATTTTAAATGAGCAGTTCTTC CASSPGTSGILNEQFF
TRBJ2-1 TRBV5-4 NA TRBD2 TGTGCCAGCAGCTGGGCGGGAGGTTACAATGAGCAGTTCTTC CASSWAGGYNEQFF
TRBJ2-7 TRBV6-1 NA TRBD2 TGTGCCAGCAGGGAACTAGCGGGGAGCTCCTACGAGCAGTACTTC CASRELAGSSYEQYF
TRBJ1-2 TRBV28 NA TRBD1 TGTGCCAGCAGGAACAGGGGAGGACCTGGCTACACCTTC CASRNRGGPGYTF
TRBJ1-4 TRBV5-6 NA NA TGTGCCAGCAGCCCCAAGTCCGGCGCGGTAACTAATGAAAAACTGTTTTTT CASSPKSGAVTNEKLFF
TRBJ2-7 TRBV27 NA TRBD2 TGTGCCAGCAGTTTATCCCCCGGGAGGGCCTACGAGCAGTACTTC CASSLSPGRAYEQYF
TRBJ1-1 TRBV4-1 once NA TGCGCCAGCAGCCAAGTATATAACAGGCCGAACACTGAAGCTTTCTTT CASSQVYNRPNTEAFF
TRBJ2-7 TRBV27 NA NA TGTGCCAGCAGTTTGGGGGGAACCTACGAGCAGTACTTC CASSLGGTYEQYF
TRBJ1-2 TRBV6-5 NA TRBD1 TGTGCCAGCAGGCCAGGCGGACAGGGGGGCTACACCTTC CASRPGGQGGYTF
TRBJ2-1 TRBV27 NA NA TGTGCCAGCAGTTCCCTTACCCTAGCGCCTTACAATGAGCAGTTCTTC CASSSLTLAPYNEQFF
TRBJ1-1 TRBV18 few TRBD1 TGTGCCAGCTCCGAGGGGGCTTGGGCTTTCTTT CASSEGAWAFF
TRBJ1-3 TRBV9 NA TRBD1 TGTGCCAGCAGCGTACCCCGTACAGGGGGGACACCTTTCTCTGGAAACACCATATATTTT CASSVPRTGGTPFSGNTIYF
TRBJ2-5 TRBV15 NA NA TGTGCCACCAGCAGGGGGGGACGATCACCTTTGGAGACCCAGTACTTC CATSRGGRSPLETQYF
TRBJ2-1 TRBV5-1 NA NA TGCGCCAGCAGACCAGACTACAATGAGCAGTTCTTC CASRPDYNEQFF
TRBJ2-7 TRBV7-9 NA NA TGTGCCAGCAGCCCCGCCCTAGGCGGGCGTTACGAGCAGTACTTC CASSPALGGRYEQYF
TRBJ2-3 TRBV27 NA TRBD2 TGTGCCAGCAGTTTATCGCCAGGACAGGGACGGACTAGCGGGATCTTGACAGATACGCAGTATTTT CASSLSPGQGRTSGILTDTQYF
TRBJ2-7 TRBV5-4 NA TRBD2 TGTGCCAGCAGCTTGGCGAGTAGCGGGAGGGCGCTTTTCTACGAGCAGTACTTC CASSLASSGRALFYEQYF
TRBJ2-1 TRBV19 NA TRBD2 TGTGCCAGTAGTAGGACTAGCGGTTCTTACAATGAGCAGTTCTTC CASSRTSGSYNEQFF
TRBJ2-7 TRBV9 NA TRBD2 TGTGCCAGCAGCGGACCTCCGGGGGGGCCGTTCTCCTACGAGCAGTACTTC CASSGPPGGPFSYEQYF
TRBJ2-5 TRBV4-1 NA NA TGCGCCAGCAGCCAAGAAACAGGGAATTGGGGTAGGCAAGAGACCCAGTACTTC CASSQETGNWGRQETQYF
TRBJ2-7 TRBV7-3 NA TRBD2 TGTGCCAGCAGCTTAAGTCGCGGGGGGGCCTACGAGCAGTACTTC CASSLSRGGAYEQYF
TRBJ2-2 TRBV29-1 NA NA TGCAGCGTTGAAGATAGTGGACAGTCCACCGGGGAGCTGTTTTTT CSVEDSGQSTGELFF
TRBJ2-3 TRBV30 NA TRBD1 TGTGCCTGGACCCTGACAGGGATTTACACAGATACGCAGTATTTT CAWTLTGIYTDTQYF
TRBJ2-3 TRBV19 NA TRBD2 TGTGCCAGTATGGGACTAGCCACTAGCACAGATACGCAGTATTTT CASMGLATSTDTQYF
TRBJ1-1 TRBV11-2 NA NA TGTGCCAGCAGCCTACCGACAGGAAGGCCTAGTACTGAAGCTTTCTTT CASSLPTGRPSTEAFF
TRBJ2-7 TRBV27 NA TRBD1 TGTGCCAGCAGTCCCTCGACAGGGGAGAACTTATACGAGCAGTACTTC CASSPSTGENLYEQYF
TRBJ2-1 TRBV28 NA NA TGTGCCAGCAGCGTACTAGCACCATCAATACGGACGTACAATGAGCAGTTCTTC CASSVLAPSIRTYNEQFF
TRBJ2-1 TRBV6-1 NA TRBD2 TGTGCCAGCAGTGAAGGGACTAGCGGGAGCAATGAGCAGTTCTTC CASSEGTSGSNEQFF
TRBJ2-1 TRBV5-4 NA TRBD2 TGTGCCAGCAGCTTAGCGGGAGGCCCACCGGGGCAGTTCTTC CASSLAGGPPGQFF
TRBJ2-7 TRBV5-1 NA NA TGCGCCAGCAGCTTGTTGATTAGCCCCCCCGGGCAGTACTTC CASSLLISPPGQYF
TRBJ2-2 TRBV19 NA TRBD2 TGTGCCAGTAGTATACTAGCGGCCGGGGAGCTGTTTTTT CASSILAAGELFF
TRBJ2-3 TRBV6-5 NA NA TGTGCCAGCAGTTACGCCGGGAGTTACGCAGATACGCAGTATTTT CASSYAGSYADTQYF
TRBJ2-7 TRBV6-6 once TRBD2 TGTGCCAGCAGTTACGTGGGACTAGCGGGAGGAGGCGAGCAGTACTTC CASSYVGLAGGGEQYF
TRBJ2-5 TRBV27 NA TRBD2 TGTGCCAGCAGTAGGACTAGCGATAGACATTGGTACCAAGAGACCCAGTACTTC CASSRTSDRHWYQETQYF
TRBJ1-6 TRBV30 NA NA TGTGCCTGGAGACAGGATAATTCACCCCTCCACTTT CAWRQDNSPLHF
TRBJ1-4 TRBV5-1 NA NA TGCGCCAGCAGCTTGGCCGGGGAAGAAAAACTGTTTTTT CASSLAGEEKLFF